This TCR beta chain was profiled in a study of cytomegalovirus exposure and HLA in healthy donors. General study findings and limits: Sequencing artifact likely explains a cluster of highly shared sequence variants.

The germline CDR1 and CDR2 sequences are SGHTA and FQGNSA. V lost 7 bases to trimming and J lost 5 bases; unmatched junction nucleotides: 8. The CDR3 totals 14 residues. PCR amplification relied on 60 Vbeta primers (plus 13 Jbeta primers). The table came from immunoSEQ multiplex PCR; TCRdb's copy has only in-frame clones and leaves some out. The sample holds under 200,000 clones, over 75% seen once. As for this clone: The antigen remains undetermined.

The material sequenced was PBMCs. The chain is built from TRBV7-2 and TRBJ1-2; the match to TRBD1 covers 9 bases. This TCR was recovered from a woman aged 45-65 years in good health and CMV-seronegative. The CDR3 coding sequence is TGTGCCAGCACTCTTGGGGACAGGGTATATGGCTACACCTTC. Amino acids: CASTLGDRVYGYTF.